This T cell receptor beta chain was captured by sequencing in a study of blood T cell repertoires in COVID-19. The assay was immunoSEQ multiplex PCR, and TCRdb's table has in-frame clones only and misses some. The repertoire holds 410,000 or so clones, with approximately 90% as singletons. The Seattle patients joined while their infection was active and were tracked longitudinally afterward. Germline V gives CDR1 LGHDT, CDR2 YNNKEL (reference sequence). This CDR3 region has 13 residues. V lost 4 bases, J lost 4 bases, and 9 bases lay in between. This chain links TRBV3-1 (or the pseudogene TRBV3-2) with TRBJ2-3, with unresolved D. This receptor was taken from a woman aged 40 to 49 with COVID-19, enrolled during active disease. Sequenced material: peripheral blood. The CDR3 bases are TGTGCCAGCAGCCCTACCTCCCCAGATACGCAGTATTTT. It yields the protein CASSPTSPDTQYF.